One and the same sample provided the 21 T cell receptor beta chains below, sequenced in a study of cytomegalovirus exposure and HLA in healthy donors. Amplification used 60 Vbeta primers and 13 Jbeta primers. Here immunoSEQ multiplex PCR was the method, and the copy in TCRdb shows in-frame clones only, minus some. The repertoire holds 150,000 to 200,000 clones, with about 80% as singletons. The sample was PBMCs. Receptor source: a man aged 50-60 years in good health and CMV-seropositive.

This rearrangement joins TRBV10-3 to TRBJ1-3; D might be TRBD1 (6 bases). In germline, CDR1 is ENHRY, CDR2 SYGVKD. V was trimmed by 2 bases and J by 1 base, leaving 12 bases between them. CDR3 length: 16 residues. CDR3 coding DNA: TGTGCCATCAGTGAGGGGGGACAAATATCTGGAAACACCATATATTTT. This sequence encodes CAISEGGQISGNTIYF.

The CDR3: CASSARRDRVGDTQYF. In nucleotides, the CDR3 is TGTGCCAGCAGCGCCAGAAGGGACAGGGTGGGAGATACGCAGTATTTT. The V gene is TRBV9, the J gene TRBJ2-3, with 9 bases fitting TRBD1. The germline V gene has CDR1 SGDLS and CDR2 YYNGEE. V shed 3 bases, J shed 5 bases, and the junction held 10 bases outside the gene matches. The CDR3 has 16 residues. Complete variable domain (other parts from reference TRBV9 and TRBJ2-3): DSGVTQTPKHLITATGQRVTLRCSPRSGDLSVYWYQQSLDQGLQFLIQYYNGEERAKGNILERFSAQQFPDLHSELNLSSLELGDSALYFCASSARRDRVGDTQYFGPGTRLTVL.

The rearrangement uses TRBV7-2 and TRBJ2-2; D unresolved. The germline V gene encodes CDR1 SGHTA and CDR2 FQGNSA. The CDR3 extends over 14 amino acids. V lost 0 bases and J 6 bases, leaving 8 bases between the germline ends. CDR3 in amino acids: CASSLALSPGELFF. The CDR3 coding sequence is TGTGCCAGCAGCTTAGCGCTAAGTCCCGGGGAGCTGTTTTTT.

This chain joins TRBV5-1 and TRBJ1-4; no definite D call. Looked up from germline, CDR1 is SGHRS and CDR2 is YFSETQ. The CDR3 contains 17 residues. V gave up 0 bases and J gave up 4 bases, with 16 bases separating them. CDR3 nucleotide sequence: TGCGCCAGCAGCTTGGAACCGGGTGGCCCAAATAATGAAAAACTGTTTTTT. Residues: CASSLEPGGPNNEKLFF.

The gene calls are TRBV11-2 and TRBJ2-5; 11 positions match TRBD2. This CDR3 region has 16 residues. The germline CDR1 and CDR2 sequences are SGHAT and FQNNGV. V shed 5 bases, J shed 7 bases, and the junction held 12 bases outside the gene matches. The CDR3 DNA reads TGTGCCAGCAGCCCAATTAGCGGGGGGGCTAGAGGGACCCAGTACTTC. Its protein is CASSPISGGARGTQYF.

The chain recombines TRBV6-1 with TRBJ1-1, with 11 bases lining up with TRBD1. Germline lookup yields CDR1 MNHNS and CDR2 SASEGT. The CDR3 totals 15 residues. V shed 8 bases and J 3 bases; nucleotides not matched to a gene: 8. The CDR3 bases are TGTGCCAGCTTCGGACAGGGGGCTGGAGACACTGAAGCTTTCTTT. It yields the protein CASFGQGAGDTEAFF.

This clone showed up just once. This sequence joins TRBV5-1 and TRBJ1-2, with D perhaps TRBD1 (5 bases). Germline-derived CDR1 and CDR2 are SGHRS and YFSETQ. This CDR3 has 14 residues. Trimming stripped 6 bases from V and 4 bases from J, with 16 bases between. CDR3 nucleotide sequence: TGCGCCAGCACCAGACAGTTCCCGAGCTATGGCTACACCTTC. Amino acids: CASTRQFPSYGYTF.

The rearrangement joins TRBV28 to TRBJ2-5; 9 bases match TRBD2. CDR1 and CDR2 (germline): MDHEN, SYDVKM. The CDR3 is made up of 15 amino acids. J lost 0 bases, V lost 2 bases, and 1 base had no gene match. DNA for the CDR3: TGTGCCAGCAGTTTAAGCGGGGGGTACCAAGAGACCCAGTACTTC. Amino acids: CASSLSGGYQETQYF. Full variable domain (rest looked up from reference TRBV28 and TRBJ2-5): DVKVTQSSRYLVKRTGEKVFLECVQDMDHENMFWYRQDPGLGLRLIYFSYDVKMKEKGDIPEGYSVSREKKERFSLILESASTNQTSMYLCASSLSGGYQETQYFGPGTRLLVL.

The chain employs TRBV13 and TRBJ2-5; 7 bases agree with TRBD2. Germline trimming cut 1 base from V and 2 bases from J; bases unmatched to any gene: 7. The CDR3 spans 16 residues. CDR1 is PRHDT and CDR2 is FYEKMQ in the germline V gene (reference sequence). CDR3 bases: TGTGCCAGCAGCTTAGCGGGGGGACCCCGTCAAGAGACCCAGTACTTC. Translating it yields CASSLAGGPRQETQYF.

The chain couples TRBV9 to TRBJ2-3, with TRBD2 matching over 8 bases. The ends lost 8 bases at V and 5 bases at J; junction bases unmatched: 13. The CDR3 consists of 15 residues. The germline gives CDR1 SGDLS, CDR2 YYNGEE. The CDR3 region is CASGRGGVQIDTQYF. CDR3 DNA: TGTGCCAGTGGTCGGGGGGGCGTTCAGATAGATACGCAGTATTTT.

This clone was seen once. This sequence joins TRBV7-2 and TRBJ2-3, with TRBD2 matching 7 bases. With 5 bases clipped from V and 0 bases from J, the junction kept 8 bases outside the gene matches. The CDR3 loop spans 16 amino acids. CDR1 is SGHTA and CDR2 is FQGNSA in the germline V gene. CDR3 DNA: TGTGCCAGCAGCCCTGCAGCGGGGTTTAGCACAGATACGCAGTATTTT. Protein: CASSPAAGFSTDTQYF.

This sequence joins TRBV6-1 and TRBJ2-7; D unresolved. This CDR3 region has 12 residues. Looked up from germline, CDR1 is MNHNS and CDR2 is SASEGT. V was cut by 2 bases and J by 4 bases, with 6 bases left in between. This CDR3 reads CASSEYVYEQYF. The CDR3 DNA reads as TGTGCCAGCAGTGAATATGTTTACGAGCAGTACTTC.

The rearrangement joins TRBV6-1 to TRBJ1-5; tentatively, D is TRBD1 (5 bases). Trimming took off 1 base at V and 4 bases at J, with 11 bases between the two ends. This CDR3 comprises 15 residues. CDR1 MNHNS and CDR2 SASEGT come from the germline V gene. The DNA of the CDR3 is TGTGCCAGCAGTGAAGTACAGGTGTGGAATCAGCCCCAGCATTTT. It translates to CASSEVQVWNQPQHF.

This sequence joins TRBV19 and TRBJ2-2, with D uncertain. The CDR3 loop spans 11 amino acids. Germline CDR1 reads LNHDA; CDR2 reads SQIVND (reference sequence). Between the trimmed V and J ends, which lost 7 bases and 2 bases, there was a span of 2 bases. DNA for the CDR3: TGTGCCAGTACAAACACCGGGGAGCTGTTTTTT. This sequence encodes CASTNTGELFF.

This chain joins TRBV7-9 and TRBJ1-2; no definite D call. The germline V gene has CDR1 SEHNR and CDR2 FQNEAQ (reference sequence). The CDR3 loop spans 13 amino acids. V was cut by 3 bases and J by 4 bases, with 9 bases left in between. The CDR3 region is CASSLGGSYGYTF. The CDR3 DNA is TGTGCCAGCAGCTTGGGAGGTTCCTATGGCTACACCTTC.

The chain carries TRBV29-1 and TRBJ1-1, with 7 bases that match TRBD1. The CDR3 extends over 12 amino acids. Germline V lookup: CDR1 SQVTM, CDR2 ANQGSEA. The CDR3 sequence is CTNDRVFTEAFF. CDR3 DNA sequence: TGCACCAACGACAGGGTGTTCACTGAAGCTTTCTTT.

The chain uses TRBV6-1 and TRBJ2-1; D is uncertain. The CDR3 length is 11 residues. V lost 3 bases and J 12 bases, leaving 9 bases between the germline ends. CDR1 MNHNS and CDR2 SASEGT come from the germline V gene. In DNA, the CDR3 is TGTGCCAGCAGTGAGCTAGTGCGGCAGTTCTTC. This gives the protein CASSELVRQFF.

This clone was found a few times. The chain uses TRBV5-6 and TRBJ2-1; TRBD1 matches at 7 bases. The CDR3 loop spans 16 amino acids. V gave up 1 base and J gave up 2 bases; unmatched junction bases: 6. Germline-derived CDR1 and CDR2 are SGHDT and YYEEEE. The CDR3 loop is CASSLFGQGAYNEQFF. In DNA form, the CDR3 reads TGTGCCAGCAGCTTGTTCGGGCAGGGGGCCTACAATGAGCAGTTCTTC.

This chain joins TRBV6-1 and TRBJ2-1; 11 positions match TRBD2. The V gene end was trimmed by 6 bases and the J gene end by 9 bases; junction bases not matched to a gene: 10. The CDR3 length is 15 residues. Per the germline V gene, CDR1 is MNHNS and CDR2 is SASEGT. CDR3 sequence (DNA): TGTGCCAGCAGCGAAACACTAGCGGGGGTCCGTGAGCAGTTCTTC. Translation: CASSETLAGVREQFF.

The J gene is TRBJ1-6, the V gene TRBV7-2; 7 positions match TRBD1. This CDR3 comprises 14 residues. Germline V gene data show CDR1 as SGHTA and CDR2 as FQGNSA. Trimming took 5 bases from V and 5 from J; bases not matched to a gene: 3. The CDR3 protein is CASSRGPDNSPLHF. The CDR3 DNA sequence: TGTGCCAGCAGCAGGGGGCCCGATAATTCACCCCTCCACTTT.

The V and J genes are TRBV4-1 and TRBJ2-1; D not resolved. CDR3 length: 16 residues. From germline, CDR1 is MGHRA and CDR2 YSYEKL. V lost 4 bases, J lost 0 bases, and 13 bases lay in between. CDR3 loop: CASSPIEAVSYNEQFF. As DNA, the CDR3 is TGCGCCAGCAGCCCCATAGAGGCGGTCTCCTACAATGAGCAGTTCTTC.